This TCR beta chain was retrieved from a study of shared clonotypes between healthy human individuals. For the study at large: Serving as donors were a couple of women and a few men, whose ages spanned 18 to 49.

Trimming shortened V by 3 bases and J by 4 bases, and 10 bases separated the two germline ends. Germline-derived CDR1 and CDR2 are GTSNPN and SVGIG (reference sequence). This CDR3 spans 13 amino acids. Study findings and constraints: For sorted subsets, rarefaction showed incomplete sequencing despite large depth.

A word on this clone: Its specificity is not known. This same CDR3 is encoded by further DNA sequences in the sample.

The assay was carried out at the deep level. Only in-frame clones appear in the TCRdb table, and some are missing; sequencing was by immunoSEQ multiplex PCR. The sample has 2,100,000 or so clones; under 97% are singletons. The sequencing sample was made of naive CD4+ T cells sorted from blood. The subset here: CD45RA+ positively selected. The receptor's source is a man younger than 35 in good health. The chain links TRBV30 to TRBJ1-5; no clear D gene. This CDR3 reads CAWSARGNQPQHF. CDR3 nucleotides: TGTGCCTGGAGCGCACGAGGGAATCAGCCCCAGCATTTT.